The sequence of this T cell receptor beta chain was determined in a study of Ad26.COV2.S vaccination and SARS-CoV-2 variants. The CDR3 loop spans 16 amino acids. Trimming pared 4 bases from V and 0 bases from J, leaving 10 bases between. CDR1 is SGHAT, CDR2 FQNNGV, per germline. TCRdb keeps only in-frame clones here, not all; method: immunoSEQ multiplex PCR. The data show about 350,000 clones, around 89% seen once. Documented treatment: over 15 received Ad26.COV2.S at low or high dose, single or two shots; roughly 5 received placebo; per-sample allocation not given. Specimens were obtained on day 63 following the first vaccine or placebo injection.

This sequence was found in a person aged 18-60 years who received the Ad26.COV2.S COVID-19 vaccine or a placebo. The V and J genes are TRBV11-2 and TRBJ2-6; D not resolved. Sequenced material: peripheral blood, taken in a trial of Ad26.COV2.S vaccine versus placebo. The CDR3 sequence: CASSSLDISGANVLTF. DNA of the CDR3: TGTGCCAGCAGCTCCCTTGACATCTCTGGGGCCAACGTCCTGACTTTC.